The 5 T cell receptor beta chains listed next were all sequenced from one sample in a study of T cells in Graves' hyperthyroidism and ophthalmopathy. RNA transcripts were the template for amplifying TCR beta CDR3 regions. HTBI primers were the set used in a first-round RT-PCR of the TCR CDR3. One entry per CDR3 protein, called by TCRdb with MiXCR from the multiplex PCR reads. Among about 290,000 distinct CDR3 sequences listed, 12% to 15% were seen once. The sequenced sample consisted of blood. These receptors all come from a woman in her forties or fifties with Graves' hyperthyroidism that later progressed to Graves' ophthalmopathy.

To note about this clonotype: A read error is possible here, since a much larger clone lies one base away. J is TRBJ2-7 and V is TRBV11-2, with TRBD2 matching 13 bases. V gave up 4 bases and J gave up 2 bases; unmatched junction bases: 8. This CDR3 region has 17 residues. Germline CDR1 SGHAT, CDR2 FQNNGV. CDR3 sequence: CASSSNGLAGEPYEQYF. CDR3 sequence (DNA): TGTGCCAGCAGCTCCAACGGACTAGCGGGAGAGCCCTACGAGCAGTACTTC.

This clonotype was picked up many times. This rearrangement joins TRBV7-3 to TRBJ2-1; tentatively, D is TRBD1 (7 bases). V was clipped by 5 bases and J by 7 bases, with 21 bases between them. This CDR3 spans 16 amino acids. Germline CDR1 is SGHTA and CDR2 is FQGTGA. The CDR3 here is CASSPGRDRLINEQFF. As DNA, the CDR3 is TGTGCCAGCAGCCCCGGGCGGGACAGACTTATTAATGAGCAGTTCTTC.

Many counts were recorded for this clonotype. V and J are TRBV5-8 and TRBJ2-3; 9 bases line up with TRBD2. V shed 7 bases and J 5 bases; nucleotides not matched to a gene: 2. The CDR3 extends over 12 amino acids. The germline V gene encodes CDR1 SGHTS and CDR2 YDEGEE. The CDR3 sequence is CASGREGDTQYF. Here the CDR3 DNA reads TGTGCCAGCGGGCGGGAGGGAGATACGCAGTATTTT.

This clonotype was counted between two and nine times. The rearrangement links TRBV20-1 to TRBJ2-3; D might be TRBD1 (5 bases). From germline, CDR1 is DFQATT and CDR2 SNEGSKA (reference sequence). There are 16 residues in the CDR3. The V gene lost 1 base and the J gene lost 0 bases, with 14 bases spanning the gap. The CDR3 DNA reads TGCAGTGCTAGAGCCTTAATGACAGCGAGCACAGATACGCAGTATTTT. It is translated as CSARALMTASTDTQYF.

This clonotype was counted between two and nine times. The chain employs TRBV5-1 and TRBJ2-1, with 9 bases lining up with TRBD2. Germline lookup yields CDR1 SGHRS and CDR2 YFSETQ. V gave up 4 bases and J gave up 15 bases; unmatched junction bases: 14. The CDR3 length is 14 residues. The CDR3 nucleotides are TGCGCCAGCAGCGCCACTAGCGGGCACGAAAGGGTGTTCTTC. This gives the protein CASSATSGHERVFF. Full variable domain (outside the CDR3, taken from reference TRBV5-1 and TRBJ2-1): KAGVTQTPRYLIKTRGQQVTLSCSPISGHRSVSWYQQTPGQGLQFLFEYFSETQRNKGNFPGRFSGRQFSNSRSEMNVSTLELGDSALYLCASSATSGHERVFFGPGTRLTVL.